This TCR beta chain was identified in a study of blood T cell repertoires in COVID-19 (dated by TCRdb to the early 2020s). About the investigation overall: The collaborator samples originated in the United States, Italy and Spain and spanned the acute and convalescent phases of COVID-19. The samples were drawn from two sources: the first 160 participants of the ongoing ImmuneRACE study, and 1,000 to 1,500 subjects contributed by 6 global collaborators. The prospective study material was composed of cDNA or gDNA derived from T cells, B-cell-depleted T cells, or PBMCs. Where available, HLA class I and class II types were obtained from metadata supplied by the sample provider rather than from assay-based typing. The repertoires were released in a freely available public database meant as a resource for research on the immune response to SARS-CoV-2. Nearly every sample came with metadata listing a de-identified subject ID, COVID-19 status, age in years and sex. Deeply sampled blood TCRbeta repertoires from subjects exposed to, actively infected with, or recovered from COVID-19 were included in the dataset.

General conclusions and limits of the study: The quantity of clinical and demographic metadata differed by source and by participant and was supplied without curation.

TCRbeta CDR3 regions were amplified from genomic DNA by means of the immunoSEQ Assay, a bias-controlled multiplex PCR. The study's own analysis went as follows. Within the assay, amplification of reference gene primers was used to estimate how many nucleated cells each sample contained. To quantify the absolute abundance of each unique TCRbeta CDR3 rearrangement, sequence reads were collapsed and filtered. For each sample, productive Simpson clonality was calculated as the square root of Simpson's diversity index across productive rearrangements. TCRdb holds this immuneACCESS table with in-frame rearrangements only. Some clones are missing; in checked studies, unresolved V genes explain under half, and the rest has no known cause. V and J calls and clone size are as listed in that table; D and trimming were resolved from the DNA. The sample profile shows 45,000 to 60,000 clones; 78% of them were found once. The ten largest account for about 15% of the sample.

CDR1 and CDR2 were assigned from the germline V gene as KGHSH and LQKENI. Trimming leaves V shorter by 4 bases and J shorter by 7 bases, with the junction holding 6 bases beyond the gene matches. Including cysteine and phenylalanine, the CDR3 has 13 amino acids. CDR3 DNA is the only sequence kept; it has 39 bases, read in frame from the first base. Turning to this clone: It has no known antigen specificity. No qualities accompany the bases; no much larger clone lies one base away.

The collaborating institutions used their own protocols to collect whole blood in K2EDTA tubes. For TCRbeta analysis, collaborators shipped samples as frozen whole blood, isolated PBMCs, or DNA extracted from either of those sample types. This receptor chain uses TRBV18 and TRBJ1-1, and 7 bases in between align with TRBD1. The sample consisted of peripheral blood. This sequence originates from a human donor with active or convalescent COVID-19. The donor label of this sample is uncertain. The CDR3 protein is CASSRGTVSEAFF. The DNA sequence is as follows: TGTGCCAGCTCACGAGGGACAGTCAGTGAAGCTTTCTTT.